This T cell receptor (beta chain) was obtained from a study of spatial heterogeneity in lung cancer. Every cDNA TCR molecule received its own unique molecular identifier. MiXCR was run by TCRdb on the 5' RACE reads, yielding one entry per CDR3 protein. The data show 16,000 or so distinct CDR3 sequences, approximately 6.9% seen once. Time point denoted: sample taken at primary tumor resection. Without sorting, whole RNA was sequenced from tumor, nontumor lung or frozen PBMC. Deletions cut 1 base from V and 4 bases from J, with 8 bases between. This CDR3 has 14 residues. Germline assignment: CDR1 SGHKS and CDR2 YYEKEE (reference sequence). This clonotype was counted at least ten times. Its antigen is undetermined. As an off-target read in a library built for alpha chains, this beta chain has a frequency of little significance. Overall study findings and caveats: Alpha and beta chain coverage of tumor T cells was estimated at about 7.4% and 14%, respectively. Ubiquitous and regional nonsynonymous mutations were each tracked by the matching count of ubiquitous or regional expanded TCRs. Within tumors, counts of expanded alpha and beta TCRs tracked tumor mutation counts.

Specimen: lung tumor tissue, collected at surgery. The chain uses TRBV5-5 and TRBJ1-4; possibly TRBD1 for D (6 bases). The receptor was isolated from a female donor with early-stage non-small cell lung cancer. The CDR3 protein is CASSLKGDNEKLFF. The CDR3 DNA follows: TGTGCCAGCAGCTTGAAGGGGGATAATGAAAAACTGTTTTTT.